The next 21 T cell receptor beta chains were all read from a single sample in a study of regulatory T cells in long-lasting Graves disease. Construction of TCR beta libraries relied on iRepertoire HTBI primers and on Arm-PCR targeting CDR3 regions. MiXCR, run by TCRdb on the multiplex PCR reads, gives a single entry per CDR3 protein. The sample contains 700,000 or so distinct CDR3 sequences, 25% to 35% of which appear only once. As for time point: persistent/refractory GD, antithyroid drugs over 5 years with positive TRAb. The authors made the TCR library using RNA they extracted from PBMCs. The material sequenced was peripheral blood mononuclear cells (PBMCs), taken when the disease was refractory, from a patient treated with antithyroid drugs. These receptors were taken from a female donor with Graves disease.

This clonotype was counted a few times. The rearrangement joins TRBV9 to TRBJ2-5, with a possible D match to TRBD1 (6 bases). V dropped 3 bases and J dropped 0 bases, with 6 bases sitting between them. CDR1 and CDR2 from the germline V gene are SGDLS and YYNGEE. The CDR3 has 13 amino acids. CDR3 sequence reads: CASSDRDQETQYF. The CDR3 nucleotides read TGTGCCAGCAGCGACAGGGACCAAGAGACCCAGTACTTC.

The sample holds a few counts of this clonotype. This rearrangement joins TRBV3-1 to TRBJ1-4; D is uncertain. Trimming cost V 0 bases and J 5 bases, with 13 bases left between them. CDR3 size: 16 residues. Germline V gives CDR1 LGHDT, CDR2 YNNKEL (reference sequence). DNA for the CDR3: TGTGCCAGCAGCCAAGATGAGGGCAGGTGGAATGAAAAACTGTTTTTT. Protein: CASSQDEGRWNEKLFF.

The chain links TRBV20-1 to TRBJ1-4; TRBD1 matches at 11 bases. This CDR3 region has 16 residues. V shed 0 bases, J shed 7 bases, and the junction held 7 bases outside the gene matches. Germline lookup yields CDR1 DFQATT and CDR2 SNEGSKA (reference sequence). The CDR3 loop is CSARDPQGQGGEKLFF. The CDR3 bases are TGCAGTGCTAGAGACCCCCAGGGACAGGGGGGTGAAAAACTGTTTTTT.

The chain carries TRBV7-9 and TRBJ2-2; tentative D call: TRBD1 (5 bases). V shed 4 bases and J shed 4 bases, with 13 bases lying between them. The CDR3 extends over 15 amino acids. From germline, CDR1 is SEHNR and CDR2 FQNEAQ (reference sequence). CDR3 DNA sequence: TGTGCCAGCAGCTCTAGAGCAGGGTTCACCGGGGAGCTGTTTTTT. It specifies CASSSRAGFTGELFF. The whole variable domain, filled in from reference TRBV7-9 and TRBJ2-2, reads DTGVSQNPRHKITKRGQNVTFRCDPISEHNRLYWYRQTLGQGPEFLTYFQNEAQLEKSRLLSDRFSAERPKGSFSTLEIQRTEQGDSAMYLCASSSRAGFTGELFFGEGSRLTVL.

This chain links TRBV5-1 with TRBJ1-1; D gene ambiguous. The CDR3 is 14 residues long. V was pared by 4 bases and J by 2 bases, with 12 bases between. Germline CDR1 and CDR2: SGHRS and YFSETQ. Here the CDR3 reads CASSPFGSNTEAFF. The DNA of the CDR3 is TGCGCCAGCAGCCCTTTCGGTAGCAACACTGAAGCTTTCTTT.

This clonotype was counted at least ten times. This rearrangement joins TRBV6-5 to TRBJ1-2; D perhaps matches TRBD1 (6 bases). Trimming took 2 bases from V and 4 from J, leaving 14 bases between them. Germline CDR1 and CDR2: MNHEY and SVGAGI. This CDR3 is built from 15 residues. DNA of the CDR3: TGTGCCAGCAGTTACACCAGGGGAAACGGCTATGGCTACACCTTC. The encoded protein is CASSYTRGNGYGYTF.

The CDR3 protein is CAWSPGMGTEAFF. The CDR3 coding sequence is TGTGCCTGGAGTCCGGGGATGGGAACTGAAGCTTTCTTT. The V and J genes are TRBV30 and TRBJ1-1; D call uncertain. V lost 2 bases to trimming and J lost 5 bases, with 12 bases between them. Germline CDR1 reads GTSNPN; CDR2 reads SVGIG (reference sequence). The CDR3 totals 13 residues. Full variable domain (remainder filled in from reference TRBV30 and TRBJ1-1): SQTIHQWPATLVQPVGSPLSLECTVEGTSNPNLYWYRQAAGRGLQLLFYSVGIGQISSEVPQNLSASRPQDRQFILSSKKLLLSDSGFYLCAWSPGMGTEAFFGQGTRLTVV.

This chain connects TRBV5-6 to TRBJ1-1, with 10 bases aligning to TRBD1. J was trimmed by 1 base and V by 10 bases; bases with no gene match: 4. The CDR3 spans 13 residues. CDR1 and CDR2 (germline): SGHDT, YYEEEE. The CDR3 reads CACRTGGNTEAFF. CDR3 nucleotides: TGTGCCTGTAGGACAGGGGGGAACACTGAAGCTTTCTTT.

This clonotype was observed many times. CDR3 DNA: TGTGCCAGCAGTGATTACCGATACTACAGGGAGGCAAACTATGGCTACACCTTC. Its protein is CASSDYRYYREANYGYTF. The chain employs TRBV6-1 and TRBJ1-2; the D gene is possibly TRBD1 (6 bases). This CDR3 spans 18 amino acids. Germline CDR1 MNHNS, CDR2 SASEGT. V was trimmed by 3 bases and J by 2 bases, leaving 22 bases between them.

The sample holds many counts of this clonotype. The V and J genes are TRBV12-3 or TRBV12-4 and TRBJ1-1; possible D gene TRBD1, 6 bases. The CDR3 contains 15 residues. V gave up 6 bases and J gave up 1 base, with 15 bases separating them. CDR3 nucleotides: TGTGCCAGCAGCACTGGGACACTCCAGAACACTGAAGCTTTCTTT. It encodes CASSTGTLQNTEAFF.

This clonotype was detected only a few times. The chain joins TRBV19 to TRBJ1-5; D may be TRBD1 (6 bases). This CDR3 contains 13 residues. The V end was cut by 10 bases, the J end by 5 bases, with 15 bases between. CDR1 LNHDA and CDR2 SQIVND come from the germline V gene (reference sequence). Here the CDR3 reads CATQGVGYQPQHF. In nucleotides, the CDR3 is TGTGCCACACAGGGTGTGGGGTATCAGCCCCAGCATTTT. The variable domain in full, with the rest retrieved from reference TRBV19 and TRBJ1-5, is DGGITQSPKYLFRKEGQNVTLSCEQNLNHDAMYWYRQDPGQGLRLIYYSQIVNDFQKGDIAEGYSVSREKKESFPLTVTSAQKNPTAFYLCATQGVGYQPQHFGDGTRLSIL.

This chain uses TRBV6-2 or TRBV6-3 with TRBJ1-5; D is possibly TRBD1 (5 bases). The CDR3 loop spans 12 amino acids. V dropped 5 bases and J dropped 13 bases, with 15 bases sitting between them. CDR1 MNHEY and CDR2 SVGEGT come from the germline V gene. CDR3 DNA sequence: TGTGCCAGCAGTGGCCTCAGGGATGCACAGCATTTT. Translated: CASSGLRDAQHF.

As for this clonotype: Its ends do not fully match the called genes, so a read error is possible. The J gene is TRBJ1-2, the V gene TRBV6-1; D might be TRBD1 (6 bases). CDR1 and CDR2 (germline): MNHNS, SASEGT. CDR3 size: 14 residues. CDR3 nucleotide sequence: TGTGCCAGCAGCCCCGGGACAACTAGCTATGGCTGCACCTTC. It yields the protein CASSPGTTSYGCTF.

The genes are TRBV12-3 or TRBV12-4 and TRBJ1-5, with TRBD1 identical over 7 bases. This CDR3 contains 15 residues. After removal of 6 bases from V and 0 bases from J, the junction contained 5 bases not matched to a gene. The CDR3 loop is CASSPTGPSNQPQHF. CDR3 sequence (DNA): TGTGCCAGCAGCCCGACAGGGCCTAGCAATCAGCCCCAGCATTTT.

The chain combines TRBV18 with TRBJ2-7, with 10 nucleotides matching TRBD1. Germline CDR1 reads KGHSH; CDR2 reads LQKENI. The CDR3 spans 15 residues. The V and J ends lost 3 bases and 2 bases, in that order; junction bases with no gene match: 4. DNA of the CDR3: TGTGCCAGCTCACCGCCGGGACAGGGGACCTACGAGCAGTACTTC. This codes for CASSPPGQGTYEQYF.

This clonotype showed up many times. The V and J genes are TRBV29-1 and TRBJ1-2, with 7 positions matching TRBD1. This CDR3 comprises 10 residues. Germline V gene lookup returns CDR1 SQVTM and CDR2 ANQGSEA. Trimming cost V 6 bases and J 8 bases; bases outside gene matches: 3. The CDR3 here is CSVDREGYTF. CDR3 DNA: TGCAGCGTCGACAGGGAGGGCTACACCTTC.

With regard to this clonotype: Since no conserved phenylalanine or tryptophan closes the CDR3, a read error is the likely cause. This chain uses TRBV20-1 with TRBJ1-1; D might be TRBD1 (5 bases). CDR1 is DFQATT and CDR2 is SNEGSKA in the germline V gene (reference sequence). The V end lost 3 bases, the J end lost 3 bases, and 11 bases lay between the germline ends. The CDR3 spans 13 residues. CDR3 residues: CSASRGADTEAFL. DNA for the CDR3: TGCAGTGCTAGCAGAGGGGCAGACACTGAAGCTTTCCTT.

The chain employs TRBV12-3 or TRBV12-4 and TRBJ2-1; 7 bases align to TRBD1. The V and J ends lost 6 bases and 9 bases, in that order; junction bases with no gene match: 14. The CDR3 extends over 15 amino acids. In DNA form, the CDR3 reads TGTGCCAGCAGCTCAGACAGGGAGAGTGGGGGTGAGCAGTTCTTC. Protein product: CASSSDRESGGEQFF.

The chain couples TRBV2 to TRBJ1-1; TRBD1 aligns across 8 bases. The trim removed 4 bases at V and 0 bases at J, leaving 13 bases unmatched. The CDR3 extends over 18 amino acids. Germline assignment: CDR1 SNHLY and CDR2 FYNNEI. CDR3 nucleotide sequence: TGTGCCAGCAGTGGGACAGGGCACAATCCCCCCATGAACACTGAAGCTTTCTTT. This codes for CASSGTGHNPPMNTEAFF.

This clonotype has only a few counts. The chain uses TRBV13 and TRBJ1-1; D call uncertain. Deletions cut 8 bases from V and 2 bases from J, with 15 bases between. Germline values: CDR1 PRHDT, CDR2 FYEKMQ (reference sequence). This CDR3 region has 14 residues. The CDR3 region has the DNA TGTGCCAGCGCCCCGACCTCCGTAAACACTGAAGCTTTCTTT. It translates to CASAPTSVNTEAFF. Full variable domain (outside the CDR3, taken from reference TRBV13 and TRBJ1-1): AAGVIQSPRHLIKEKRETATLKCYPIPRHDTVYWYQQGPGQDPQFLISFYEKMQSDKGSIPDRFSAQQFSDYHSELNMSSLELGDSALYFCASAPTSVNTEAFFGQGTRLTVV.

J is TRBJ1-3 and V is TRBV30; D remains ambiguous. Germline V gene sequence: CDR1 GTSNPN, CDR2 SVGIG (reference sequence). V lost 1 base, J lost 7 bases, and 5 bases lay in between. This CDR3 is built from 11 residues. In DNA form, the CDR3 reads TGTGCCTGGAGTGGGAGGAACACCATATATTTT. Protein product: CAWSGRNTIYF.